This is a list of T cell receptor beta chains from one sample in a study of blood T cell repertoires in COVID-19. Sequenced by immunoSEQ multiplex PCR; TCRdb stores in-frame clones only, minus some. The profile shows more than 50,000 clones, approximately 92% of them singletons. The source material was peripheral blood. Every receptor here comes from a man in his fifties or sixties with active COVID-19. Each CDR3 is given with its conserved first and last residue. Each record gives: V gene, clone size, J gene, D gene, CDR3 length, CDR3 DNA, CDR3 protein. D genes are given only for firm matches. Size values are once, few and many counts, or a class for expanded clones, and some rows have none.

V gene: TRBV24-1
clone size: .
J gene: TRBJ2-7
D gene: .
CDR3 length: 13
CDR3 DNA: TGTGCCACCAGTGTCGCAGGGGCCTACGAGCAGTACTTC
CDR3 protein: CATSVAGAYEQYF

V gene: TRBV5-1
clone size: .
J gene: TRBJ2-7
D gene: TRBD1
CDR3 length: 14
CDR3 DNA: TGCGCCAGCAGCCCCCGGGACAGCACCTACGAGCAGTACTTC
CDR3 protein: CASSPRDSTYEQYF

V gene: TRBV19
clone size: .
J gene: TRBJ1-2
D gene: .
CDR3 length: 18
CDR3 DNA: TGTGCCAGTAGTATGCGGTCGACAGGCCAGACATCGTACTATGGCTACACCTTC
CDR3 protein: CASSMRSTGQTSYYGYTF

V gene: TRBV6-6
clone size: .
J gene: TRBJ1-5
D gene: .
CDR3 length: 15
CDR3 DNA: TGTGCCAGCAGAGCGCAGGGAAGTGGCAATCAGCCCCAGCATTTT
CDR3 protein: CASRAQGSGNQPQHF

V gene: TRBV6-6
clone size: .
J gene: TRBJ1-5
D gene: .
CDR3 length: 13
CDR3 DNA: TGTGCCAGCACCCCACAGGGAAATCAGCCCCAGCATTTT
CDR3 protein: CASTPQGNQPQHF

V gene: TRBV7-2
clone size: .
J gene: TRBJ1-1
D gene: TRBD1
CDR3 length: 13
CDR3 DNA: TGTGCCAGCAGCGCCCACAGGGGCACTGAAGCTTTCTTT
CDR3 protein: CASSAHRGTEAFF

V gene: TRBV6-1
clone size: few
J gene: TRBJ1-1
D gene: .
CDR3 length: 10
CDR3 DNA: TGTGCCAGCAGTGAATTCTCCCCTTTCTTT
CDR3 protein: CASSEFSPFF

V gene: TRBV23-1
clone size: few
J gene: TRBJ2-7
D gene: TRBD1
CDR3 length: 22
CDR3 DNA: TGCGCCAGCAGTCAATCTTGCGCCGGGTTGCTAGGTATGACAGGGGGCAGTTACGAGCAGTACTTC
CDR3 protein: CASSQSCAGLLGMTGGSYEQYF

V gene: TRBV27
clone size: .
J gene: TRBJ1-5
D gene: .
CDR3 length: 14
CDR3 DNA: TGTGCCAGCAGGGGGGGAGGAATCGGACAGCCCCAGCATTTT
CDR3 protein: CASRGGGIGQPQHF

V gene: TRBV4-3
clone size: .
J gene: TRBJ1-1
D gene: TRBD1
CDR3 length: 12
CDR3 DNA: TGCGCCAGCAGCCAGGACAGGGGTGAAGCTTTCTTT
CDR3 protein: CASSQDRGEAFF

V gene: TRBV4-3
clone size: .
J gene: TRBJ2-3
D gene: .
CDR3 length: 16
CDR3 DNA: TGCGCCAGCAGCCAAGGGGCTAGTCGGGAACCAGATACGCAGTATTTT
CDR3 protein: CASSQGASREPDTQYF

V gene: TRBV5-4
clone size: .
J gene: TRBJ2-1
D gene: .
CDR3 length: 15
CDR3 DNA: TGTGCCAGCAGCCCCGGAGGGCCCTCCTACAATGAGCAGTTCTTC
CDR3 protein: CASSPGGPSYNEQFF

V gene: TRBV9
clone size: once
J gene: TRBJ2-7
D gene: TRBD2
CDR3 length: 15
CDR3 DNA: TGTGCCAGCAGCCTAGCGGGGGAGAGCTCCTACGAGCAGTACTTC
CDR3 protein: CASSLAGESSYEQYF

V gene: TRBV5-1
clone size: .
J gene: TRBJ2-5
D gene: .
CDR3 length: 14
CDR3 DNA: TGCGCCAGCAGCTTGGGGCACAGACAAGAGACCCAGTACTTC
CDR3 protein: CASSLGHRQETQYF

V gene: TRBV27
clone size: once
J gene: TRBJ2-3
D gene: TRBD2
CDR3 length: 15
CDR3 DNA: TGTGCCAGCAGTCCGGGACTAGCAGGGTGGGGTACGCAGTATTTT
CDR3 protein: CASSPGLAGWGTQYF

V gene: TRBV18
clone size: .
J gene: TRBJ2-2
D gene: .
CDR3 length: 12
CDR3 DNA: TGTGCCAGCTCACCCGTCCCCGGGGAGCTGTTTTTT
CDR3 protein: CASSPVPGELFF